The 20 T cell receptor beta chains below all came from one sample that was sequenced in a study of blood T cell repertoires in COVID-19. The table came from immunoSEQ multiplex PCR; TCRdb's copy has only in-frame clones and leaves some out. Here the sample spans 50,000 to 65,000 clones, roughly 87% being singletons. Sample: peripheral blood. The origin of the receptors is a man in his sixties with active COVID-19.

V usage is TRBV3-1 (or the pseudogene TRBV3-2) and J usage is TRBJ2-2; D is perhaps TRBD1 (5 bases). The CDR3 runs 18 residues. Germline-derived CDR1 and CDR2 are LGHDT and YNNKEL (reference sequence). V lost 4 bases and J 4 bases, leaving 22 bases between the germline ends. The CDR3 protein is CASSLIPRAARGTGELFF. CDR3 DNA: TGTGCCAGCAGCCTCATCCCTCGGGCTGCAAGGGGCACCGGGGAGCTGTTTTTT.

The chain joins TRBV2 to TRBJ2-3, with 8 bases lining up with TRBD2. With V trimmed by 4 bases and J by 6 bases, 9 bases remained unmatched. The CDR3 runs 15 residues. CDR1 is SNHLY and CDR2 is FYNNEI in the germline V gene. CDR3 protein: CASSGGTRGRDTQYF. CDR3 nucleotide sequence: TGTGCCAGCAGTGGCGGGACTAGGGGCAGGGATACGCAGTATTTT.

CDR3 nucleotides: TGTGCCAGCAGTTTATCTAGCGGGCCTCGCGTTGAGCAGTTCTTC. This encodes CASSLSSGPRVEQFF. This chain connects TRBV28 to TRBJ2-1; 8 positions match TRBD2. CDR3 length: 15 amino acids. Per germline, CDR1 MDHEN and CDR2 SYDVKM. Germline trimming cut 1 base from V and 9 bases from J; bases unmatched to any gene: 8.

The chain employs TRBV2 and TRBJ2-3; D is perhaps TRBD2 (5 bases). Trimming took off 6 bases at V and 4 bases at J, with 17 bases between the two ends. The CDR3 consists of 15 residues. Germline V gene data show CDR1 as SNHLY and CDR2 as FYNNEI. The CDR3 DNA is TGTGCCAGCAGAATAACTAGTTTCCTCGCAGATACGCAGTATTTT. Translating it yields CASRITSFLADTQYF.

V usage is TRBV9 and J usage is TRBJ2-1; 7 bases are a match to TRBD1. Germline V gives CDR1 SGDLS, CDR2 YYNGEE. CDR3 length: 15 amino acids. Trimming cost V 0 bases and J 4 bases; bases outside gene matches: 4. This CDR3 reads CASSVGSGGYNEQFF. CDR3 nucleotides: TGTGCCAGCAGCGTAGGGTCAGGGGGTTACAATGAGCAGTTCTTC.

This chain uses TRBV3-1 (or the pseudogene TRBV3-2) with TRBJ1-5, with 8 bases that match TRBD1. CDR3 size: 16 residues. Germline values: CDR1 LGHDT, CDR2 YNNKEL (reference sequence). The J segment lost 2 bases and the V segment lost 1 base, leaving 4 bases of the junction unmatched. CDR3 bases: TGTGCCAGCAGCCAAGCCGGACAGGGCGGCAATCAGCCCCAGCATTTT. It codes for CASSQAGQGGNQPQHF.

This chain links TRBV3-1 (or the pseudogene TRBV3-2) with TRBJ2-3, with D perhaps matching TRBD2 (6 bases). Looked up from germline, CDR1 is LGHDT and CDR2 is YNNKEL (reference sequence). The CDR3 is 12 amino acids. The V gene lost 1 base and the J gene lost 9 bases, with 8 bases spanning the gap. CDR3 nucleotides: TGTGCCAGCAGCCAAGTTAGCGGAACGCAGTATTTT. Translation gives CASSQVSGTQYF.

The chain combines TRBV21-1 with TRBJ2-5; the table's D call TRBD2 went unverified against the DNA. TRBV21-1 is tagged as a pseudogene. This CDR3 comprises 14 residues. The CDR3 bases are TGTGCCAGCAGCAAAGTTGGGGGAGGAGAGACCCAGTACTTC. The encoded protein is CASSKVGGGETQYF.

The chain joins TRBV9 to TRBJ2-1; tentative D call: TRBD2 (9 bases). Germline loops: CDR1 SGDLS, CDR2 YYNGEE. CDR3 length: 15 residues. Trimming took 0 bases from V and 16 from J, leaving 23 bases between them. The CDR3 sequence: CASSVGSSGDRSSFF. The CDR3 DNA reads as TGTGCCAGCAGCGTAGGGTCTAGCGGGGACAGGAGCTCATTCTTC.

The rearrangement links TRBV10-3 to TRBJ2-2, with D unresolved. V was trimmed by 0 bases and J by 0 bases, leaving 5 bases between them. Germline-derived CDR1 and CDR2 are ENHRY and SYGVKD. The CDR3 totals 15 residues. The CDR3, as DNA: TGTGCCATCAGTGAGTCCAGGACGAACACCGGGGAGCTGTTTTTT. The encoded protein is CAISESRTNTGELFF.

The V call is TRBV4-3, the J call TRBJ2-1, with D perhaps matching TRBD2 (5 bases). This CDR3 has 15 residues. Germline loops: CDR1 LGHNA, CDR2 YSLEER. V was cut by 8 bases and J by 9 bases, with 23 bases left in between. The CDR3 loop is CASRSTGLVPSEQFF. DNA of the CDR3: TGCGCCAGCCGCAGCACCGGACTGGTCCCGAGTGAGCAGTTCTTC.

The J gene is TRBJ2-7, the V gene TRBV28; 10 bases fit TRBD1. This CDR3 comprises 14 residues. The germline V gene encodes CDR1 MDHEN and CDR2 SYDVKM. With 4 bases clipped from V and 4 bases from J, the junction kept 4 bases outside the gene matches. CDR3: CASSSDRGPYEQYF. The CDR3 nucleotides read TGTGCCAGCAGTTCTGACAGGGGGCCGTACGAGCAGTACTTC.

V usage is TRBV5-4 and J usage is TRBJ2-3, with 9 bases lining up with TRBD2. V shed 0 bases, J shed 2 bases, and the junction held 4 bases outside the gene matches. CDR3 length equals 16 residues. The germline gives CDR1 SGHNT, CDR2 YYREEE (reference sequence). Written as DNA, the CDR3 is TGTGCCAGCAGCTTGGGAAGCGGGAGGCACACAGATACGCAGTATTTT. Its protein product is CASSLGSGRHTDTQYF.

This sequence joins TRBV28 and TRBJ1-2, with no clear D. Between the trimmed V and J ends, which lost 6 bases and 4 bases, there was a span of 18 bases. The CDR3 is made up of 15 amino acids. Per the germline V gene, CDR1 is MDHEN and CDR2 is SYDVKM. CDR3 residues: CASRTSSIGGYGYTF. In nucleotides, the CDR3 is TGTGCCAGCAGGACCTCTTCGATAGGAGGCTATGGCTACACCTTC.

This chain links TRBV6-1 with TRBJ2-5; TRBD2 matches at 8 bases. The V and J ends lost 2 bases and 5 bases, in that order; junction bases with no gene match: 4. The germline gives CDR1 MNHNS, CDR2 SASEGT. CDR3 length: 14 residues. The CDR3 here is CASSEHIAGETQYF. The CDR3 DNA follows: TGTGCCAGCAGTGAACACATAGCGGGGGAGACCCAGTACTTC.

The chain is built from TRBV5-6 and TRBJ2-7, with 9 bases fitting TRBD2. The junction had 22 bases not matched to a gene; V was cut back by 3 bases and J by 12 bases. The CDR3 totals 17 residues. Germline V lookup: CDR1 SGHDT, CDR2 YYEEEE. Here the CDR3 DNA reads TGTGCCAGCAGCTCCCGTGGAGCGGGAGGCCTAATAGTGAGACCGTACTTC. This codes for CASSSRGAGGLIVRPYF.

This clone was observed a single time. The rearrangement joins TRBV27 to TRBJ2-7; TRBD1 matches 8 bases. This CDR3 has 16 residues. Germline trimming cut 3 bases from V and 0 bases from J; bases unmatched to any gene: 7. The V gene's germline CDR1 is MNHEY and CDR2 SMNVEV (reference sequence). The CDR3 region is CASSFLDRGGSYEQYF. In DNA, the CDR3 is TGTGCCAGCAGTTTCCTCGACAGGGGAGGCTCCTACGAGCAGTACTTC.

The chain has TRBV5-1 and TRBJ2-1; 11 bases line up with TRBD2. The trim removed 4 bases at V and 8 bases at J, leaving 8 bases unmatched. This CDR3 has 15 residues. Germline CDR1 reads SGHRS; CDR2 reads YFSETQ. The DNA of the CDR3 is TGCGCCAGCAGCCCCGGGACTAGCGGAGTCCATGAGCAGTTCTTC. This gives the protein CASSPGTSGVHEQFF.

The gene calls are TRBV19 and TRBJ2-1; 15 positions agree with TRBD2. From germline, CDR1 is LNHDA and CDR2 SQIVND (reference sequence). The CDR3 covers 18 residues. Trimming removed 7 bases from V and 0 bases from J; junction bases left unmatched: 7. CDR3 protein: CASNTGLAGGSSYNEQFF. CDR3 bases: TGTGCCAGTAACACGGGACTAGCGGGAGGTAGCTCCTACAATGAGCAGTTCTTC.

Of note for this clone: Other DNA sequences of this sample code for an identical CDR3. V and J are TRBV10-3 and TRBJ2-7, with D perhaps TRBD2 (5 bases). The CDR3 length is 13 residues. Germline-derived CDR1 and CDR2 are ENHRY and SYGVKD. V was cut by 4 bases and J by 5 bases, with 12 bases left in between. This CDR3 reads CAISARGQDEQYF. Here the CDR3 DNA reads TGTGCCATCAGTGCACGAGGGCAGGACGAGCAGTACTTC.